Following are 16 T cell receptor beta chains from one sample sequenced in a study of T-cell memory formation after mild COVID-19. In TCRdb, the 5' RACE reads were re-called with MiXCR into one record per CDR3 protein. The sample carries approximately 410,000 distinct CDR3 sequences, around 22% recorded once. Sequencing was carried out using PBMCs or a T cell subset sorted from them (not recorded which). These TCRs come from an adult woman who had mild COVID-19 (a few samples of this study predate the infection). Cell type and time point are not known.

The genes are TRBV24-1 and TRBJ2-2; TRBD1 aligns across 8 bases. The trim removed 10 bases at V and 1 base at J, leaving 7 bases unmatched. Germline CDR1 KGHDR, CDR2 SFDVKD. The CDR3 is made up of 15 amino acids. The CDR3 here is CATAPGQVNTGELFF. The CDR3 DNA sequence: TGTGCCACGGCTCCGGGACAGGTGAACACCGGGGAGCTGTTTTTT.

This chain links TRBV12-3 or TRBV12-4 with TRBJ2-1; TRBD1 or TRBD2 may be the D gene (6 bases each). V lost 5 bases and J 7 bases, leaving 21 bases between the germline ends. This CDR3 has 16 amino acids. Here the CDR3 DNA reads TGTGCCAGCAGTCATTGGCCGGGGGCAGGGATGAATGAGCAGTTCTTC. Protein sequence: CASSHWPGAGMNEQFF.

This clonotype was observed a handful of times. V and J are TRBV7-2 and TRBJ1-2; D call uncertain. Germline V gives CDR1 SGHTA, CDR2 FQGNSA. There are 14 residues in the CDR3. The germline V and J ends were trimmed by 3 bases and 0 bases, with 8 bases remaining between them. The CDR3: CASSFITANYGYTF. The CDR3 DNA reads as TGTGCCAGCAGCTTTATTACGGCTAACTATGGCTACACCTTC.

J is TRBJ1-4 and V is TRBV5-1; D remains ambiguous. Per the germline V gene, CDR1 is SGHRS and CDR2 is YFSETQ. V lost 4 bases and J 8 bases, leaving 12 bases between the germline ends. The CDR3 sequence is 13 residues long. In DNA form, the CDR3 reads TGCGCCAGCAGCGGGGATGCGCCCGAAAAACTGTTTTTT. Translating it yields CASSGDAPEKLFF.

The chain links TRBV7-3 to TRBJ2-7; D is tentatively TRBD1 or TRBD2 (5 bases each). CDR1 and CDR2 (germline): SGHTA, FQGTGA. The length of the CDR3 is 14 residues. The V and J ends lost 2 bases and 3 bases respectively, with 11 bases between them. As DNA, the CDR3 is TGTGCCAGCAGCTTAGGGGGAGCCGGCTACGAGCAGTACTTC. It yields the protein CASSLGGAGYEQYF. Using reference TRBV7-3 and TRBJ2-7 for the parts outside the CDR3, the full variable domain is GAGVSQTPSNKVTEKGKYVELRCDPISGHTALYWYRQSLGQGPEFLIYFQGTGAADDSGLPNDRFFAVRPEGSVSTLKIQRTERGDSAVYLCASSLGGAGYEQYFGPGTRLTVT.

This clonotype has a count of ten or more. V usage is TRBV6-6 and J usage is TRBJ1-1, with a possible D match to TRBD1 (6 bases). The V end was cut by 7 bases, the J end by 4 bases, with 13 bases between. CDR3 length: 13 amino acids. Germline V gene data show CDR1 as MNHNY and CDR2 as SVGAGI (reference sequence). The CDR3 bases are TGTGCCAGCATTCCTCGAGGGGGCACTGAAGCTTTCTTT. It encodes CASIPRGGTEAFF.

This clonotype was detected a few times. This chain joins TRBV18 and TRBJ2-7; D perhaps matches TRBD2 (6 bases). Germline V gene lookup returns CDR1 KGHSH and CDR2 LQKENI. The CDR3 length is 15 residues. Trimming stripped 6 bases from V and 4 bases from J, with 19 bases between. CDR3 sequence reads: CASSLRLVKEYEQYF. The DNA of the CDR3 is TGTGCCAGCTCGCTAAGACTAGTCAAGGAATACGAGCAGTACTTC. The entire variable domain, with the rest obtained from reference TRBV18 and TRBJ2-7, is as follows: NAGVMQNPRHLVRRRGQEARLRCSPMKGHSHVYWYRQLPEEGLKFMVYLQKENIIDESGMPKERFSAEFPKEGPSILRIQQVVRGDSAAYFCASSLRLVKEYEQYFGPGTRLTVT.

The rearrangement links TRBV20-1 to TRBJ1-2; D gene uncertain. The V end was cut by 0 bases, the J end by 6 bases, with 29 bases between. Germline assignment: CDR1 DFQATT and CDR2 SNEGSKA (reference sequence). The CDR3 sequence is 19 residues long. CDR3 bases: TGCAGTGCTAGAGAGCTTTTTTCGAGCGCCGGCGGGGTATTGGATGGCTACACCTTC. Translating it yields CSARELFSSAGGVLDGYTF.

Only a few counts were recorded for this clonotype. This rearrangement joins TRBV30 to TRBJ2-7; 12 bases are a match to TRBD1. V trimming: 3 bases; J trimming: 5 bases; junction bases outside the gene matches: 8. The CDR3 runs to 15 residues. Germline V gene sequence: CDR1 GTSNPN, CDR2 SVGIG (reference sequence). This CDR3 is CAWSRAGTGGNEQYF. CDR3 DNA sequence: TGTGCCTGGAGCAGGGCCGGGACAGGGGGCAACGAGCAGTACTTC.

The gene calls are TRBV6-5 and TRBJ1-3, with D possibly TRBD1 on 6 matching bases. The CDR3 is 15 amino acids. V lost 2 bases, J lost 4 bases, and 12 bases lay in between. The germline CDR1 and CDR2 sequences are MNHEY and SVGAGI. The CDR3 sequence is CASSYDRRTGNTIYF. CDR3 nucleotides: TGTGCCAGCAGTTACGACAGGAGGACGGGAAACACCATATATTTT.

This clonotype was seen more than once but under ten times. The CDR3 DNA is TGTGCCACGAGCGCGACTAGCGGGGCTCATACAGATACGCAGTATTTT. Its protein is CATSATSGAHTDTQYF. V usage is TRBV6-6 and J usage is TRBJ2-3, with 11 bases identical to TRBD2. The CDR3 covers 16 residues. Germline trimming cut 10 bases from V and 3 bases from J; bases unmatched to any gene: 12. Germline V gene lookup returns CDR1 MNHNY and CDR2 SVGAGI (reference sequence).

This clonotype showed up many times. The chain joins TRBV5-5 to TRBJ2-5; possibly TRBD2 for D (6 bases). V lost 4 bases, J lost 7 bases, and 11 bases lay in between. Looked up from germline, CDR1 is SGHKS and CDR2 is YYEKEE (reference sequence). The CDR3 is made up of 12 amino acids. CDR3 residues: CASSVTEGTQYF. DNA of the CDR3: TGTGCCAGCAGCGTCACGGAGGGGACCCAGTACTTC. The full variable domain, its missing parts supplied by reference TRBV5-5 and TRBJ2-5, is DAGVTQSPTHLIKTRGQQVTLRCSPISGHKSVSWYQQVLGQGPQFIFQYYEKEERGRGNFPDRFSARQFPNYSSELNVNALLLGDSALYLCASSVTEGTQYFGPGTRLLVL.

The chain links TRBV7-3 to TRBJ2-1, with 8 nucleotides matching TRBD1. This CDR3 is built from 22 residues. V lost 1 base and J lost 0; bases outside the gene matches: 20. Germline CDR1 is SGHTA and CDR2 is FQGTGA. The CDR3 region is CASSLIGWAGGPMLSSYNEQFF. CDR3 DNA sequence: TGTGCCAGCAGCTTAATTGGTTGGGCAGGGGGCCCAATGTTGAGCTCCTACAATGAGCAGTTCTTC. Looking up the rest from reference TRBV7-3 and TRBJ2-1 gives the full variable domain: GAGVSQTPSNKVTEKGKYVELRCDPISGHTALYWYRQSLGQGPEFLIYFQGTGAADDSGLPNDRFFAVRPEGSVSTLKIQRTERGDSAVYLCASSLIGWAGGPMLSSYNEQFFGPGTRLTVL.

This clonotype was seen a few times. The chain combines TRBV5-1 with TRBJ2-2; 7 nucleotides align to TRBD1. CDR3 size: 14 residues. Trimming cost V 2 bases and J 7 bases; bases outside gene matches: 5. Germline assignment: CDR1 SGHRS and CDR2 YFSETQ. The DNA for the CDR3 is TGCGCCAGCAGCTTACAGGGGTCGTACGGGGAGCTGTTTTTT. This translates into CASSLQGSYGELFF.

In its sample, this clonotype was seen a few times. The chain joins TRBV12-3 or TRBV12-4 to TRBJ1-6, with no clear D. The CDR3 covers 9 residues. V was cut by 5 bases and J by 13 bases, with 3 bases left in between. The CDR3 DNA reads as TGTGCCAGCAGTCCCCCCCTCCACTTT. Residues: CASSPPLHF.

This chain connects TRBV20-1 to TRBJ1-1; D perhaps matches TRBD1 (5 bases). The length of the CDR3 is 15 residues. Germline V gives CDR1 DFQATT, CDR2 SNEGSKA (reference sequence). Trimming pared 5 bases from V and 1 base from J, leaving 17 bases between. The CDR3 sequence: CSAPPGSTWNTEAFF. The CDR3 DNA is TGCAGTGCTCCTCCAGGGAGTACTTGGAACACTGAAGCTTTCTTT.